This T cell receptor beta chain was obtained from a study of human T cells and chemical hapten exposure. On the study more broadly: Donors were sensitized with 2% DPC on the upper inner arm.

Library construction involved attaching unique molecular identifiers to individual cDNA molecules, which allowed quantitative, reproducible TCR counting. TCRdb processed the RACE reads anew with MiXCR; each CDR3 protein has one entry. The profile shows approximately 370,000 distinct CDR3 sequences, about 5% of them singletons. Whole-study findings and limits: With DPC sensitization, TCRs exceeding 1 in 1000 frequency showed no change. Positively correlated with patch test score were the counts of PT1 expanded TCRs.

Time point reported: pre-sensitization, week 0. The treatment: therapeutic diphenylcyclopropenone sensitization with weekly scalp DPC. This clonotype was picked up many times. Its antigen is not identified. This TCR was sampled from a woman between 18 and 30 years old with alopecia areata. Some clones in this sample may be carry-over from other donors' samples. The material was whole blood, obtained in connection with sensitization to the hapten diphenylcyclopropenone (DPC).

CDR3 loop: CASSPGLYSGANVLTF. The DNA for the CDR3 is TGCGCCAGCAGCCCTGGACTGTACTCTGGGGCCAACGTCCTGACTTTC. This sequence joins TRBV4-3 and TRBJ2-6, with TRBD2 as a possible D gene (5 bases). The CDR3 runs 16 residues. V was trimmed by 4 bases and J by 0 bases, leaving 10 bases between them. CDR1 is LGHNA and CDR2 is YSLEER in the germline V gene.